The rows below give T cell receptor beta chains drawn from one sample of a study of blood T cells in healthy people across ages. A single record per CDR3 protein comes from TCRdb applying MiXCR to the 5' RACE reads. The sample consists of some 700,000 distinct CDR3 sequences, roughly two fifths of them appearing once. The sequencing input was blood. The origin of the receptors is a woman aged 55 to 70 in good health. CDR3s include the opening cysteine and the closing phenylalanine or tryptophan. A D gene is named only where the DNA matches it firmly. The listing skips clone size in some rows; elsewhere it reads once, few, many or a size class.

>TRBV6-1|TRBJ2-3|TRBD2|.
CASKSGRVPLPTDTQYF
TGTGCCAGCAAAAGCGGGAGGGTCCCCCTACCCACAGATACGCAGTATTTT
>TRBV7-2|TRBJ2-5|.|many
CASSSRTHRRETQYF
TGTGCCAGCAGCTCCCGGACGCATAGAAGAGAGACCCAGTACTTC
>TRBV7-9|TRBJ2-3|.|many
CASSPPTRTDTQYF
TGTGCCAGCAGCCCTCCCACTCGCACAGATACGCAGTATTTT
>TRBV7-2|TRBJ2-6|.|many
CASSLARSYGANVLTF
TGTGCCAGCAGCTTAGCCAGGTCTTATGGGGCCAACGTCCTGACTTTC
>TRBV7-9|TRBJ2-2|.|.
CASSLSPDGENTGELFF
TGTGCCAGCAGCTTATCCCCGGATGGGGAGAACACCGGGGAGCTGTTTTTT
>TRBV20-1|TRBJ1-5|.|.
CSARVRGKGNQPQHF
TGCAGTGCTAGAGTTCGGGGAAAGGGCAATCAGCCCCAGCATTTT
>TRBV29-1|TRBJ2-5|.|.
CSVTSWARQETQYF
TGCAGCGTTACGTCTTGGGCACGACAAGAGACCCAGTACTTC
>TRBV20-1|TRBJ1-6|.|few
CSASTSLGGSSYNSPLHF
TGCAGTGCTAGTACGTCACTTGGCGGGAGCTCCTATAATTCACCCCTCCACTTT
>TRBV11-2|TRBJ2-1|.|many
CASSLDRFSYNEQFF
TGTGCCAGCAGCTTAGATCGTTTTAGTTACAATGAGCAGTTCTTC
>TRBV5-6|TRBJ2-7|.|once
CASSPQGWYEQYF
TGTGCCAGCAGCCCCCAGGGGTGGTACGAGCAGTACTTC
>TRBV14|TRBJ2-3|.|once
CASSQQMADTRYF
TGTGCCAGCAGCCAACAGATGGCAGATACGCGGTATTTT
>TRBV20-1|TRBJ1-5|.|.
CSARDGRGYQPQHF
TGCAGTGCTAGAGACGGCAGGGGCTATCAGCCCCAGCATTTT
>TRBV10-3|TRBJ2-1|.|many
CAISESGRRTYNEQFF
TGTGCCATCAGTGAGTCGGGCAGGCGGACCTACAATGAGCAGTTCTTC
>TRBV7-2|TRBJ2-1|TRBD2|.
CASSPRTSGGAGEQFF
TGTGCCAGCAGCCCCCGGACTAGCGGGGGGGCCGGTGAGCAGTTCTTC
>TRBV29-1|TRBJ2-1|TRBD2|.
CSVELAGGKTYNEQFF
TGCAGCGTTGAACTAGCGGGGGGTAAAACCTACAATGAGCAGTTCTTC
>TRBV7-9|TRBJ2-4|TRBD1|.
CAGSPGTGGLGAKNIQYF
TGTGCCGGCAGCCCCGGGACAGGGGGCTTGGGAGCCAAAAACATTCAGTACTTC
>TRBV4-2|TRBJ1-2|TRBD1|.
CASSPQTGQGFGYTF
TGTGCCAGCAGCCCTCAAACGGGACAGGGCTTTGGCTACACCTTC
>TRBV20-1|TRBJ1-4|.|.
CSARGPSSNEKLFF
TGTAGTGCTAGAGGACCGAGCTCAAATGAAAAACTGTTTTTT
>TRBV20-1|TRBJ1-1|.|.
CSPLLGTDTEAFF
TGCAGCCCACTTTTAGGAACAGACACTGAAGCTTTCTTT
>TRBV12-3/TRBV12-4|TRBJ1-2|.|.
CASSLMGGEGGYTF
TGTGCCAGCAGTTTAATGGGGGGGGAGGGCGGCTACACCTTC
>TRBV20-1|TRBJ2-3|TRBD2|.
CSAPDGGGARGSTQYF
TGCAGTGCCCCAGATGGCGGGGGGGCCAGGGGGAGTACGCAGTATTTT
>TRBV11-2|TRBJ2-1|TRBD2|few
CASSAGTSERFF
TGTGCCAGCAGCGCAGGGACTAGTGAAAGGTTCTTC
>TRBV12-3/TRBV12-4|TRBJ2-7|TRBD1|few
CASTTGTGYYEQYF
TGTGCCAGCACCACCGGGACAGGATACTACGAGCAGTACTTC
>TRBV30|TRBJ1-3|.|.
CAWSVSGGNTIYF
TGTGCCTGGAGTGTATCGGGGGGAAACACCATATATTTT
>TRBV6-6|TRBJ2-7|TRBD1|many
CASSSGTGYYEQYF
TGTGCCAGCAGCTCCGGGACAGGGTACTACGAGCAGTACTTC
>TRBV7-2|TRBJ1-2|.|.
CASSLMSGSHTF
TGTGCCAGCAGCTTAATGTCAGGGAGCCACACCTTC
>TRBV12-3/TRBV12-4|TRBJ2-5|TRBD1|.
CASSPQGTVVRTQYF
TGTGCCAGCAGTCCACAAGGGACAGTCGTCAGGACCCAGTACTTC
>TRBV20-1|TRBJ2-5|.|few
CSARRRGQETQYF
TGCAGTGCTAGAAGGAGGGGTCAAGAGACCCAGTACTTC
>TRBV7-3|TRBJ2-6|.|few
CASSLYVGANVLTF
TGTGCCAGCAGCTTATATGTTGGGGCCAACGTCCTGACTTTC
>TRBV5-1|TRBJ2-3|TRBD2|.
CASSLAAGDGTQYF
TGCGCCAGCAGCTTGGCAGCGGGAGATGGTACGCAGTATTTT
>TRBV5-1|TRBJ2-5|TRBD1|.
CASSLLSRGQGETQYF
TGCGCCAGCAGCTTGTTGTCCAGGGGGCAGGGTGAGACCCAGTACTTC
>TRBV20-1|TRBJ1-2|.|.
CSARDPALGGYTF
TGCAGTGCTAGAGATCCGGCATTAGGGGGCTACACCTTC
>TRBV7-2|TRBJ2-4|TRBD2|.
CASSDFSGGLNIQYF
TGTGCCAGCAGCGACTTTAGCGGGGGTTTGAACATTCAGTACTTC
>TRBV29-1|TRBJ2-1|TRBD2|many
CSVRLADNEQFF
TGCAGCGTCCGACTAGCGGACAATGAGCAGTTCTTC
>TRBV7-9|TRBJ2-4|.|few
CASSAIRDRRDIQYF
TGTGCCAGCAGCGCCATCCGGGACCGTCGGGACATTCAGTACTTC
>TRBV5-6|TRBJ2-3|.|.
CASSLWNTDTQYF
TGTGCCAGCAGCCTGTGGAACACAGATACGCAGTATTTT
>TRBV14|TRBJ2-5|TRBD1|few
CASSQVGTGKQETQYF
TGTGCCAGCAGCCAAGTTGGGACAGGGAAACAAGAGACCCAGTACTTC
>TRBV7-3|TRBJ1-2|.|.
CASSFERGYGYTF
TGTGCCAGCAGCTTCGAACGGGGCTATGGCTACACCTTC
>TRBV11-2|TRBJ2-1|TRBD2|few
CASSPGLAGTGLYNEQFF
TGTGCCAGCAGCCCGGGACTAGCGGGAACTGGATTATACAATGAGCAGTTCTTC
>TRBV9|TRBJ1-1|.|.
CASSSSPQNTEAFF
TGTGCCAGCAGCTCTTCTCCACAGAACACTGAAGCTTTCTTT
>TRBV6-6|TRBJ1-1|.|few
CASSYSSSTSTEAFF
TGTGCCAGCAGTTACTCGAGTTCGACTTCCACTGAAGCTTTCTTT
>TRBV29-1|TRBJ2-3|TRBD2|many
CSARGGTTDTQYF
TGCAGCGCACGGGGGGGCACCACAGATACGCAGTATTTT
>TRBV28|TRBJ2-3|TRBD1|.
CASSTAGTARYF
TGTGCCAGCAGCACCGCCGGGACAGCAAGGTATTTT
>TRBV20-1|TRBJ2-1|TRBD2|.
CSARKQRESSYNEQFF
TGCAGTGCTAGGAAACAGCGGGAGAGCTCCTACAATGAGCAGTTCTTC
>TRBV9|TRBJ2-1|.|.
CASSVSYSGVLAYNEQFF
TGTGCCAGCAGCGTGTCGTACTCGGGGGTTTTAGCCTACAATGAGCAGTTCTTC
>TRBV7-2|TRBJ2-7|.|many
CASSSRDRYEQYF
TGTGCCAGCAGCTCCAGGGACCGATACGAGCAGTACTTC
>TRBV25-1|TRBJ1-1|.|.
CASSELGGGMNTEAFF
TGTGCCAGCAGTGAATTGGGGGGGGGCATGAACACTGAAGCTTTCTTT